The 27 T cell receptor beta chains given below trace back to one sample, sequenced in a study of cytomegalovirus exposure and HLA in healthy donors (dated by TCRdb to between 2016 and 2019). The library was obtained by the immunoSEQ multiplex PCR assay. For the multiplex PCR, a mixture combining 60 forward primers for TCR Vbeta segments and 13 reverse primers for TCR Jbeta segments was used. TCRdb mirrors the immuneACCESS table, restricted to in-frame sequences. Some clones are absent from its copies; in checked studies, under half trace to an unresolved V gene, and the reason for the others is unknown. Per the sample table, the count is about 100,000 clones. The ten largest clones add up to 5% to 6.5% of the sample. Sequencing was performed on PBMCs. The receptor set was obtained from a girl aged 5 to 17 in good health and CMV-seropositive.

V and J are TRBV27 and TRBJ1-2; 12 bases line up with TRBD1. The germline V gene has CDR1 MNHEY and CDR2 SMNVEV (reference sequence). Trimming cost V 2 bases and J 3 bases; bases outside gene matches: 13. The CDR3 loop spans 19 amino acids. The CDR3 sequence is CASSLRGPGQGAGDYGYTF. CDR3 DNA sequence: TGTGCCAGCAGTTTAAGGGGTCCGGGACAGGGGGCAGGTGACTATGGCTACACCTTC.

The chain links TRBV6-5 to TRBJ1-5; perhaps TRBD1 as D (6 bases). V was shortened by 6 bases and J by 1 base, with 10 bases between the two germline ends. This CDR3 region has 14 residues. CDR1 is MNHEY and CDR2 is SVGAGI in the germline V gene. CDR3 sequence (DNA): TGTGCCAGCAGCCCAGGACAGAGCAATCAGCCCCAGCATTTT. Translating it yields CASSPGQSNQPQHF.

The CDR3 coding sequence is TGTGCCACCAGCAGAGATCAAGGGGGGAACACTGAAGCTTTCTTT. Translation: CATSRDQGGNTEAFF. This chain uses TRBV15 with TRBJ1-1; a weak D match, TRBD1 (6 bases). CDR3 size: 15 residues. V lost 0 bases and J lost 1, with 9 bases in between. Germline CDR1 is LNHNV and CDR2 is YYDKDF (reference sequence).

In the case of this clone: Different DNA sequences within this sample yield the same CDR3. CDR3 coding DNA: TGTGCCAGCAGCTCCGGACAGGGGGCAGGCGAGCAGTACTTC. Its protein is CASSSGQGAGEQYF. This chain uses TRBV7-6 with TRBJ2-7; TRBD1 agrees at 11 bases. Trimming removed 4 bases from V and 6 bases from J; junction bases left unmatched: 5. The CDR3 runs 14 residues. The V gene's germline CDR1 is SGHVS and CDR2 FNYEAQ.

The J gene is TRBJ1-6, the V gene TRBV6-1; unclear D gene. CDR3 length: 13 amino acids. The germline CDR1 and CDR2 sequences are MNHNS and SASEGT. V was cut by 2 bases and J by 7 bases, with 6 bases left in between. The CDR3 nucleotides read TGTGCCAGCAGTGAATTAGAAAATTCACCCCTCCACTTT. This gives the protein CASSELENSPLHF.

This rearrangement joins TRBV5-6 to TRBJ2-4; 10 bases line up with TRBD1. CDR1 SGHDT and CDR2 YYEEEE come from the germline V gene. V dropped 4 bases and J dropped 1; count of bases not matched to a gene: 2. The CDR3 is 15 residues long. In DNA form, the CDR3 reads TGTGCCAGCAGCCCGGACAGGGGGGCCAAAAACATTCAGTACTTC. Protein sequence: CASSPDRGAKNIQYF. The full variable domain, completed using reference TRBV5-6 and TRBJ2-4, is DAGVTQSPTHLIKTRGQQVTLRCSPKSGHDTVSWYQQALGQGPQFIFQYYEEEERQRGNFPDRFSGHQFPNYSSELNVNALLLGDSALYLCASSPDRGAKNIQYFGAGTRLSVL.

CDR3 nucleotides: TGTGCCAGCAGCGTCGTGCCGGGACTCGAACAAGAGACCCAGTACTTC. Translating it yields CASSVVPGLEQETQYF. The chain carries TRBV7-9 and TRBJ2-5; D may be TRBD2 (6 bases). V shed 5 bases and J shed 2 bases, with 18 bases lying between them. The CDR3 length is 16 residues. Germline V gene sequence: CDR1 SEHNR, CDR2 FQNEAQ (reference sequence).

The CDR3 sequence: CASGSGSGANVLTF. The CDR3 nucleotides are TGTGCTAGTGGTTCGGGTTCTGGGGCCAACGTCCTGACTTTC. The chain links TRBV12-5 to TRBJ2-6; D ambiguous. The germline V gene encodes CDR1 LGHNT and CDR2 FRNRAP. The length of the CDR3 is 14 residues. Trimming left V 4 bases short and J 1 base short, with 5 bases between.

With respect to this clone: Other nucleotide sequences from this sample produce the same CDR3. CDR3 bases: TGCGCCAGCAGCTTGTCGGGGTTTGATTCACCCCTCCACTTT. As protein: CASSLSGFDSPLHF. The V call is TRBV5-1, the J call TRBJ1-6, with D unresolved. The CDR3 is made up of 14 amino acids. The V gene lost 1 base and the J gene lost 8 bases, with 10 bases spanning the gap. Germline V lookup: CDR1 SGHRS, CDR2 YFSETQ.

This sequence joins TRBV6-4 and TRBJ1-2; D not certain. The CDR3 has 13 residues. CDR1 and CDR2 (germline): MRHNA, SNTAGT. Trimming pared 2 bases from V and 8 bases from J, leaving 12 bases between. The CDR3: CASSDPEMGGYTF. The CDR3 DNA reads TGTGCCAGCAGTGACCCTGAAATGGGCGGCTACACCTTC.

The V gene is TRBV27, the J gene TRBJ1-4; 7 bases map to TRBD1. Per germline, CDR1 MNHEY and CDR2 SMNVEV (reference sequence). The CDR3 loop spans 15 amino acids. After removal of 6 bases from V and 5 bases from J, the junction contained 9 bases not matched to a gene. DNA for the CDR3: TGTGCCAGCAGCGACTTACAGGGGTTGAATGAAAAACTGTTTTTT. This sequence encodes CASSDLQGLNEKLFF.

V is TRBV18 and J is TRBJ1-1, with D perhaps TRBD1 (5 bases). CDR1 and CDR2 from the germline V gene are KGHSH and LQKENI. Trimming pared 3 bases from V and 1 base from J, leaving 21 bases between. The CDR3 is 18 residues long. The CDR3 reads CASSPNIGNGGTNTEAFF. The CDR3 nucleotides are TGTGCCAGCTCACCGAATATCGGGAACGGAGGGACGAACACTGAAGCTTTCTTT.

The chain carries TRBV13 and TRBJ2-3, with a possible D match to TRBD1 (6 bases). V was trimmed by 5 bases and J by 2 bases, leaving 14 bases between them. The germline CDR1 and CDR2 sequences are PRHDT and FYEKMQ (reference sequence). This CDR3 spans 15 amino acids. CDR3 nucleotide sequence: TGTGCCAGCAGCCACAGGGTATCCCACACAGATACGCAGTATTTT. Translation: CASSHRVSHTDTQYF.

The chain has TRBV15 and TRBJ1-2; 7 bases agree with TRBD1. Germline assignment: CDR1 LNHNV and CDR2 YYDKDF (reference sequence). This CDR3 spans 14 amino acids. V lost 6 bases, J lost 3 bases, and 7 bases stayed unmatched. The CDR3 reads CATSERGGYYGYTF. CDR3 coding DNA: TGTGCCACCAGTGAACGAGGGGGCTACTATGGCTACACCTTC.

The V call is TRBV6-5, the J call TRBJ2-6; D uncertain. There are 16 residues in the CDR3. CDR1 and CDR2 from the germline V gene are MNHEY and SVGAGI. Trimming removed 0 bases at V and 0 bases at J, with 6 bases between. CDR3 in amino acids: CASSYSRSSGANVLTF. The CDR3 coding sequence is TGTGCCAGCAGTTACTCGCGGAGCTCTGGGGCCAACGTCCTGACTTTC.

This chain uses TRBV30 with TRBJ1-4; D call uncertain. Germline V lookup: CDR1 GTSNPN, CDR2 SVGIG (reference sequence). The CDR3 sequence is 13 residues long. Trimming shortened V by 3 bases and J by 8 bases, and 13 bases separated the two germline ends. The CDR3 is CAWSIGRGEKLFF. The CDR3 coding sequence is TGTGCCTGGAGCATAGGGCGAGGGGAAAAACTGTTTTTT.

The CDR3 DNA sequence: TGTGCCAGCAGCCAGCGGGGGCCGACCACCGGGGAGCTGTTTTTT. Translation: CASSQRGPTTGELFF. This chain connects TRBV7-9 to TRBJ2-2; 8 bases map to TRBD2. The ends lost 5 bases at V and 4 bases at J; junction bases unmatched: 6. In germline, CDR1 is SEHNR, CDR2 FQNEAQ (reference sequence). The CDR3 consists of 15 residues.

The chain joins TRBV9 to TRBJ1-2, with 11 bases that match TRBD1. CDR1 and CDR2 from the germline V gene are SGDLS and YYNGEE. CDR3 length: 16 residues. With 0 bases clipped from V and 0 bases from J, the junction kept 1 base outside the gene matches. CDR3 sequence reads: CASSVGDRGANYGYTF. CDR3 coding DNA: TGTGCCAGCAGCGTAGGGGACAGGGGGGCTAACTATGGCTACACCTTC.

The CDR3 nucleotides read TGTGCCAGCTCACCCCAGGGGGACTACGAGCAGTACTTC. Translated, it gives CASSPQGDYEQYF. This chain connects TRBV18 to TRBJ2-7; 7 bases agree with TRBD1. The CDR3 runs to 13 residues. The V and J ends lost 3 bases and 3 bases, in that order; junction bases with no gene match: 2. Germline CDR1 is KGHSH and CDR2 is LQKENI.

CDR3 in DNA: TGTGCCAGCAGCCAAATCACCGGGGAGCTGTTTTTT. It specifies CASSQITGELFF. This chain connects TRBV7-9 to TRBJ2-2; D remains ambiguous. Germline V CDR1 and CDR2: SEHNR, FQNEAQ (reference sequence). V was cut by 5 bases and J by 4 bases, with 5 bases left in between. The length of the CDR3 is 12 residues.

The chain has TRBV11-2 and TRBJ2-7; TRBD1 is a possible D gene (5 bases). Germline V lookup: CDR1 SGHAT, CDR2 FQNNGV. CDR3 length equals 13 residues. Trimming took 1 base from V and 5 from J, leaving 9 bases between them. CDR3 DNA sequence: TGTGCCAGCAGCTTAGTCAACAGGCACGAGCAGTACGTC. This codes for CASSLVNRHEQYV.

The CDR3 coding sequence is TGTGCCAGCACAGGCCCTAACTATGGCTACACCTTC. This encodes CASTGPNYGYTF. The rearrangement joins TRBV28 to TRBJ1-2; no clear D gene. Germline V gene lookup returns CDR1 MDHEN and CDR2 SYDVKM. The CDR3 spans 12 residues. V was pared by 7 bases and J by 0 bases, with 6 bases between.

The chain recombines TRBV6-5 with TRBJ2-1; 8 bases line up with TRBD2. Trimming at V came to 5 bases and at J to 6 bases, leaving 6 bases not matched to a gene. CDR1 and CDR2 (germline): MNHEY, SVGAGI. The CDR3 has 14 residues. The CDR3 DNA reads TGTGCCAGCAGTCAGAGCGGGGGACCCAATGAGCAGTTCTTC. Its translation: CASSQSGGPNEQFF.

The gene calls are TRBV5-1 and TRBJ1-1, with TRBD1 matching 9 bases. Germline CDR1 SGHRS, CDR2 YFSETQ. The CDR3 runs 16 residues. The trim removed 3 bases at V and 0 bases at J, leaving 6 bases unmatched. CDR3 nucleotide sequence: TGCGCCAGCAGCTCAGGACAGGGGTGGGTGAACACTGAAGCTTTCTTT. This sequence encodes CASSSGQGWVNTEAFF.

The chain employs TRBV13 and TRBJ2-1; TRBD2 agrees at 8 bases. The CDR3 covers 20 residues. Germline V gene lookup returns CDR1 PRHDT and CDR2 FYEKMQ (reference sequence). The ends lost 5 bases at V and 0 bases at J; junction bases unmatched: 18. CDR3: CASSPMTSVWMHNSYNEQFF. The CDR3 bases are TGTGCCAGCAGCCCTATGACTAGCGTCTGGATGCATAACTCCTACAATGAGCAGTTCTTC.

The rearrangement links TRBV9 to TRBJ2-2, with 10 bases aligning to TRBD2. The V gene end was trimmed by 2 bases and the J gene end by 5 bases; junction bases not matched to a gene: 9. The CDR3 totals 17 residues. CDR1 is SGDLS and CDR2 is YYNGEE in the germline V gene. CDR3 sequence reads: CASSVSSGGAKTGELFF. The CDR3 DNA sequence: TGTGCCAGCAGCGTGTCTAGCGGGGGAGCTAAAACCGGGGAGCTGTTTTTT.

The CDR3 sequence is CASSLGVSSTAVGEQYF. The CDR3 coding sequence is TGCGCCAGCAGCTTGGGTGTCTCCTCCACGGCGGTCGGGGAGCAGTACTTC. V and J are TRBV5-1 and TRBJ2-7; D is ambiguous. Trimming took off 0 bases at V and 7 bases at J, with 23 bases between the two ends. The CDR3 covers 17 residues. CDR1 SGHRS and CDR2 YFSETQ come from the germline V gene.